This TCR beta chain was observed in a study of a mutant IDH1 vaccine in newly diagnosed glioma. Turning to the study itself: Patients were started on vaccination 4-6 weeks after radiotherapy alone, or with temozolomide cycles. Mean patient age was approximately 40 years; approximately 62% were male and 37.5% female. Study outcomes and limitations: It was over 85% of patients that developed vaccine-induced immune responses.

Some clones are missing from TCRdb's copy, which holds only in-frame ones; the method was immunoSEQ multiplex PCR. This table holds roughly 57,000 clones, roughly 90% found once. About this clone itself: The target antigen is unknown.

This sample's time point: week 11, during vaccination. The content of each vaccine dose was 300 ug of mutant IDH1 20-mer peptide, and topical imiquimod accompanied it. This CDR3 comprises 16 residues. Germline V gene sequence: CDR1 SGHTA, CDR2 FQGNSA. V shed 5 bases, J shed 7 bases, and the junction held 5 bases outside the gene matches. The rearrangement uses TRBV7-2 and TRBJ2-2; TRBD2 matches at 15 bases. This material consisted of PBMCs, taken from a glioma patient whose treatment included an IDH1 peptide vaccine. The sequence was collected from a man in his forties or fifties with glioma. CDR3 region: CASSRTSGGANGELFF. The DNA for the CDR3 is TGTGCCAGCAGCAGGACTAGCGGGGGGGCCAACGGGGAGCTGTTTTTT.